This T cell receptor beta chain was profiled in a study of cytomegalovirus exposure and HLA in healthy donors. The V gene's germline CDR1 is LGHNA and CDR2 YNFKEQ. V was trimmed by 0 bases and J by 6 bases, leaving 16 bases between them. The CDR3 is 16 residues long. Vbeta (60) and Jbeta (13) primers were used in the PCR. Clones were read by immunoSEQ multiplex PCR, and TCRdb kept only the in-frame ones, dropping some. This table has 150,000 or so clones, 65% to 80% appearing once. This clone was detected once. The rearrangement links TRBV4-2 to TRBJ2-3; possible D gene TRBD1, 6 bases. Sequences were obtained from PBMCs. The TCR sequence derives from a woman between 25 and 40 years old in good health and CMV-seronegative. CDR3 nucleotides: TGTGCCAGCAGCCAAGATCTGGGGGCATCAGCGGATACGCAGTATTTT. This codes for CASSQDLGASADTQYF.